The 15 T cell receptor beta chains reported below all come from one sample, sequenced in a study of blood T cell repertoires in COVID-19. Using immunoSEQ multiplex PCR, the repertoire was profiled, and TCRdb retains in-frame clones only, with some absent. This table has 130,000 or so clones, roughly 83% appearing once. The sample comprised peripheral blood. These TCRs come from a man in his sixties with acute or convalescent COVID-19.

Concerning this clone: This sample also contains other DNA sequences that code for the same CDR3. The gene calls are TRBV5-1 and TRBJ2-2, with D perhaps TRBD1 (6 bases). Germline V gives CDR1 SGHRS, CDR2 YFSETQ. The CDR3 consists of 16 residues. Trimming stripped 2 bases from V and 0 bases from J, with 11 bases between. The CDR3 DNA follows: TGCGCCAGCAGCTTATCCGGGACATCGAACACCGGGGAGCTGTTTTTT. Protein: CASSLSGTSNTGELFF.

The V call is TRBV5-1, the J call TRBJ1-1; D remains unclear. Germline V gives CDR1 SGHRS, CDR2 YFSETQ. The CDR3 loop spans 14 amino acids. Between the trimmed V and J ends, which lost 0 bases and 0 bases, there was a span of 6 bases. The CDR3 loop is CASSLARVNTEAFF. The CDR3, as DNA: TGCGCCAGCAGCTTGGCTCGGGTGAACACTGAAGCTTTCTTT.

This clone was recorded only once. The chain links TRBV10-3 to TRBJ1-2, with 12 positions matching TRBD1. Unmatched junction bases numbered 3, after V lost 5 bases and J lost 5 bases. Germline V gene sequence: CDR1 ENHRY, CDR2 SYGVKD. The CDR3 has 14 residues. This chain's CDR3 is CAISRDRGLYGYTF. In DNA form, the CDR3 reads TGTGCCATCAGTCGGGACAGGGGGCTTTATGGCTACACCTTC.

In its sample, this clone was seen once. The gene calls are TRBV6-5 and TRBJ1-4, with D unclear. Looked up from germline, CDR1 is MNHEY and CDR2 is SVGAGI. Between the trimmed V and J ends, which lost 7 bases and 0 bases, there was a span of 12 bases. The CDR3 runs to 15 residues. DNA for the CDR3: TGTGCCAGCAAACCCTACCCAACAACTAATGAAAAACTGTTTTTT. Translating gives CASKPYPTTNEKLFF.

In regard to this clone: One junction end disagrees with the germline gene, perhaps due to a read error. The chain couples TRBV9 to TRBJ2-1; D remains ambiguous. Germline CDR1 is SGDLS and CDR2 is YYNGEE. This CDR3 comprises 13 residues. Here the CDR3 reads CASSVVGSKELFF. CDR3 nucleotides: TGTGCCAGCAGCGTAGTAGGTTCAAAGGAGCTGTTCTTC.

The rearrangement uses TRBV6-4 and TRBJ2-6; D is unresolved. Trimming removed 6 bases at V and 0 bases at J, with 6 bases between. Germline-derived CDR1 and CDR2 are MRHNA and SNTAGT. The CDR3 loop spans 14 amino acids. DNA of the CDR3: TGTGCCAGCAGCAGGTACTCTGGGGCCAACGTCCTGACTTTC. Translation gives CASSRYSGANVLTF.

CDR3 in DNA: TGTGCCAGCAGTTACTCGAGATACGAGCAGTACTTC. It encodes CASSYSRYEQYF. The rearrangement uses TRBV6-6 and TRBJ2-7; D is undetermined. The CDR3 covers 12 residues. Germline CDR1 MNHNY, CDR2 SVGAGI (reference sequence). The V and J ends lost 0 bases and 4 bases respectively, with 4 bases between them.

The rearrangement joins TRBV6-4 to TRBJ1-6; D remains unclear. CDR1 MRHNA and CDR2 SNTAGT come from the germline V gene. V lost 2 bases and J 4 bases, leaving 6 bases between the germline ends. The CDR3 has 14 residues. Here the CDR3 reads CASSDGSYNSPLHF. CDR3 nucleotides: TGTGCCAGCAGTGACGGCAGTTATAATTCACCCCTCCACTTT.

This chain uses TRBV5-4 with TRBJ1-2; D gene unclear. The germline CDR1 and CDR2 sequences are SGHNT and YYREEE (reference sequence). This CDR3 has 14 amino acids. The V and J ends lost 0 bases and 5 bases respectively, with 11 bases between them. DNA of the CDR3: TGTGCCAGCAGCTTGGGAATTCTAGATTATGGCTACACCTTC. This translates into CASSLGILDYGYTF.

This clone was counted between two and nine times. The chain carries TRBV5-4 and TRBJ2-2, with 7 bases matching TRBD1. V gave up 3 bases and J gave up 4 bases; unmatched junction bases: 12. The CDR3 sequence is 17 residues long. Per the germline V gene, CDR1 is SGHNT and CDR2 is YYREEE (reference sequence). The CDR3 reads CASSSEPGQAITGELFF. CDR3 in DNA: TGTGCCAGCAGCTCCGAGCCAGGACAGGCTATCACCGGGGAGCTGTTTTTT.

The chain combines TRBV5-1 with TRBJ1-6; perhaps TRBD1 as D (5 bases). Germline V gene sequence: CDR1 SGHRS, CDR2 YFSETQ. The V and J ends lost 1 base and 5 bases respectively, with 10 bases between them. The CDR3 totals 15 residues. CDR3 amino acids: CASSLQGIDNSPLHF. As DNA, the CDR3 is TGCGCCAGCAGCTTGCAGGGAATCGATAATTCACCCCTCCACTTT.

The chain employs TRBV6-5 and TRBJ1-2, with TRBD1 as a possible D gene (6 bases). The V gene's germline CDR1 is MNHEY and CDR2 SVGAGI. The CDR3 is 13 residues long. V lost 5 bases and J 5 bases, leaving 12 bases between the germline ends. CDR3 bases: TGTGCCAGCAGTCCCGGACAGCGATATGGCTACACCTTC. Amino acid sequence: CASSPGQRYGYTF.

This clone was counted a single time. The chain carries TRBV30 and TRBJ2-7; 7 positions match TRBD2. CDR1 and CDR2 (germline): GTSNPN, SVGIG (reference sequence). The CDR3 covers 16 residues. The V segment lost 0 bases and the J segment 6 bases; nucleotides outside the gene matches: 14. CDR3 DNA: TGTGCCTGGAGTGTCGAAATGAGCGGGATTGTAGCCGAGCAGTACTTC. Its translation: CAWSVEMSGIVAEQYF. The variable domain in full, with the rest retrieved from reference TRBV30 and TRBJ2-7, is SQTIHQWPATLVQPVGSPLSLECTVEGTSNPNLYWYRQAAGRGLQLLFYSVGIGQISSEVPQNLSASRPQDRQFILSSKKLLLSDSGFYLCAWSVEMSGIVAEQYFGPGTRLTVT.

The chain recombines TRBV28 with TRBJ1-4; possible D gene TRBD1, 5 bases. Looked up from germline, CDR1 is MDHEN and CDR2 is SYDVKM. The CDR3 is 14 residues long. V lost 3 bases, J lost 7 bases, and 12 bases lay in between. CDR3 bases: TGTGCCAGCAGTTTCCAGGGCCGGCCTGAAAAACTGTTTTTT. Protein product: CASSFQGRPEKLFF.

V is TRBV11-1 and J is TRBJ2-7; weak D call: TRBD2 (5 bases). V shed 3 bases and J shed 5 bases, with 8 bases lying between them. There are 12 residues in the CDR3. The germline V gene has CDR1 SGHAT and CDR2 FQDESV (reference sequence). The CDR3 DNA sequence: TGTGCCAGCAGCTTCGAGGGAAACGAGCAGTACTTC. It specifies CASSFEGNEQYF.